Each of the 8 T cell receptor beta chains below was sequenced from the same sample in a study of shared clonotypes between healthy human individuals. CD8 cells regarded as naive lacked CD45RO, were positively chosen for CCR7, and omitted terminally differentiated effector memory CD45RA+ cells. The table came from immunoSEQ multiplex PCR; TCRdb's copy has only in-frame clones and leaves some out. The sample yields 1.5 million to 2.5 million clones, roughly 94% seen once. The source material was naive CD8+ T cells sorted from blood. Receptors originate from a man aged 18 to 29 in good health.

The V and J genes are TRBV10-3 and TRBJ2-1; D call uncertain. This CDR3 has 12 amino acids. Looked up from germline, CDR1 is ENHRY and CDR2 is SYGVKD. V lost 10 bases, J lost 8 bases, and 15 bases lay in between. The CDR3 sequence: CATGLDGDEQFF. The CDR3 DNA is TGTGCCACCGGCCTAGATGGGGATGAGCAGTTCTTC.

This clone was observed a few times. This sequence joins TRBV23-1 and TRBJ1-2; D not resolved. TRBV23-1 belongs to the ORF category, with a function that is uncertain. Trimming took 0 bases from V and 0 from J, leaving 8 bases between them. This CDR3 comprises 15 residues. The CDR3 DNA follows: TGCGCCAGCAGTCAATCGAACCGAACTAACTATGGCTACACCTTC. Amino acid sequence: CASSQSNRTNYGYTF.

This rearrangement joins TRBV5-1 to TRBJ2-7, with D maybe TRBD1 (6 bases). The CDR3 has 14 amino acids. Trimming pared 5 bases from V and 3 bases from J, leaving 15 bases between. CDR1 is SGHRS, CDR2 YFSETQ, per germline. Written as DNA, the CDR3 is TGCGCCAGCAGGTGGGGGCAGGGAGACTACGAGCAGTACTTC. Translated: CASRWGQGDYEQYF.

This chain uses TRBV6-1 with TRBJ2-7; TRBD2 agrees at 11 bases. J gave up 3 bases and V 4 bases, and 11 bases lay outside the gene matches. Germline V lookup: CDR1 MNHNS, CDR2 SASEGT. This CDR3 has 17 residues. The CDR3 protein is CASSGPLLAGGYYEQYF. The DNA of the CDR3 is TGTGCCAGCAGTGGACCTCTTCTAGCGGGAGGTTACTACGAGCAGTACTTC.

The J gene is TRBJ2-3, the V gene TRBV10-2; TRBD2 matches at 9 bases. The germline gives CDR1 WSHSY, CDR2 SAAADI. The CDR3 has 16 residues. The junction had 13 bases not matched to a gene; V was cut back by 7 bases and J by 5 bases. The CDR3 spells CASMERAGGPRDTQYF. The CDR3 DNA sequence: TGCGCCAGCATGGAGAGGGCGGGGGGGCCAAGAGATACGCAGTATTTT.

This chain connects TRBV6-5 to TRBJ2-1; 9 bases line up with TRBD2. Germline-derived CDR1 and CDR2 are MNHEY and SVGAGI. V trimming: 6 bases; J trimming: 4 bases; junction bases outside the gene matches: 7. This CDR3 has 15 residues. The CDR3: CASSLLLAGYNEQFF. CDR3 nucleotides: TGTGCCAGCAGCCTACTCCTAGCGGGGTACAATGAGCAGTTCTTC.

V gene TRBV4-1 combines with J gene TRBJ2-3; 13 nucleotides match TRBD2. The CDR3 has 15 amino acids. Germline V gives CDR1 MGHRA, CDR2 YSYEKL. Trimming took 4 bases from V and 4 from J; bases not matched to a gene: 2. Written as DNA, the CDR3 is TGCGCCAGCAGCCCCGGACTAGCGGGAGCAGATACGCAGTATTTT. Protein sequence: CASSPGLAGADTQYF.

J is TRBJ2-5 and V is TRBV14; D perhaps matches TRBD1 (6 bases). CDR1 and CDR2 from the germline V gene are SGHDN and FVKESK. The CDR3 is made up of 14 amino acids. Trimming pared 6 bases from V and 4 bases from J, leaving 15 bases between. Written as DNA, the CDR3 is TGTGCCAGCAGTATTACAGGGTTTATAGAGACCCAGTACTTC. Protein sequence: CASSITGFIETQYF.